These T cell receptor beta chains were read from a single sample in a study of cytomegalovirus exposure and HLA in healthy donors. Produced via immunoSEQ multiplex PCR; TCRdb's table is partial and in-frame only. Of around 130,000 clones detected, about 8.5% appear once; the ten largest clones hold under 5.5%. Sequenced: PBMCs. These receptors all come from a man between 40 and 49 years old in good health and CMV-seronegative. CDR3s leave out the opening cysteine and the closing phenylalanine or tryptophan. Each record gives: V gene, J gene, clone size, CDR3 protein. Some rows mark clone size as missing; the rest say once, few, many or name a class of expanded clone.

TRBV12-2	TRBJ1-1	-	ASPLEGHGPAEAF
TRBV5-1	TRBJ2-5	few	ASSFGLAGGQETQY
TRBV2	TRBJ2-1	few	ASSEGAEQF
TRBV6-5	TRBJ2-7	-	ASSYLAGGLSYEQY
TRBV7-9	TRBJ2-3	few	ASSPLETDTQY
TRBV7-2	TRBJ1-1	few	ASSPWGRLNTEAF
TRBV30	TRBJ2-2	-	AWDRVKTGELF
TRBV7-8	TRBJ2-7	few	ASSLQGRPDYEQY
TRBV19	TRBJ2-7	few	ASSADRSSYEQY
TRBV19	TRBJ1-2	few	ASSPGQGIYGYT
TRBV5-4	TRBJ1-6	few	ASSRRTGNNSPLH
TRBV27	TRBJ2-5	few	ASSPGTGGETQY
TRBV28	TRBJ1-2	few	ASSPPRGNGYT
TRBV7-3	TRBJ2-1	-	ASSLAAGNEQF
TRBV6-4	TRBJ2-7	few	ASSERTGHEQY
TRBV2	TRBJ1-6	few	ASSARNSPLH
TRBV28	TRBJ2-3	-	ASGPGAGETDTQY
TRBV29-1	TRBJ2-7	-	SVEEVPGTGGSSYEQY
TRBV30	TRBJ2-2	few	AWGRFVSGTGELF
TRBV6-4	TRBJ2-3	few	ASSRGGDTQY
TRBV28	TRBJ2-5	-	ASGGAGFGTQY
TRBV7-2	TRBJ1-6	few	ASSWAFSSYNSPLH
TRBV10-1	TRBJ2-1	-	ASSRTSDNEQF
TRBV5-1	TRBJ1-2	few	ASSPSGQGEGGYT
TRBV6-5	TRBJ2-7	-	ASSSGQGVNYEQY
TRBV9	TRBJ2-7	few	ASSSREGYYEQY
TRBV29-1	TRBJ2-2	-	SVLTWTGGGGELF
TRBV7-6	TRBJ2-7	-	ASSLLQGTGEKY
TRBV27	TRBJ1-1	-	ASSRLDRGRAF
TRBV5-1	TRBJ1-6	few	ASSLWGRVDLGSPLH
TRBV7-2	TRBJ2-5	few	ASSLGGRETQY
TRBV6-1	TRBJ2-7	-	ASRRDYEQY
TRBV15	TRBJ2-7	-	ATSKDSSYEQY
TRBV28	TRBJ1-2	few	ASSFIYGYT
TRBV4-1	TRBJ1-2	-	ASSQALPGEGYT
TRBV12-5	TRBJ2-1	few	ASGTRSLAGGRYEQF
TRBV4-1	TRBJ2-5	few	ASSQELAGKETQY
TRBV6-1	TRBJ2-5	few	ASSVRDRGGETQY
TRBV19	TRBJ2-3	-	ASSVVGGLGDTQY
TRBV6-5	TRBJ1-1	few	ASRSDRGEGTEAF
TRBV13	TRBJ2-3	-	ASSLGSREDTQY
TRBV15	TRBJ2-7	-	ATSSGNSYEQY
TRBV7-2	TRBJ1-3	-	ASSLGGSSGNTIY
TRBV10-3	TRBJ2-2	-	AITGGEFTGELF
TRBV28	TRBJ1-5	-	ASSFPGQGNQPQH
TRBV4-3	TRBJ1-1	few	ASSQSGGGNTEAF
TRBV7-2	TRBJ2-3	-	ASSLGGRGADTQY
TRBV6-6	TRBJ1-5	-	ASSYSTGQPQH
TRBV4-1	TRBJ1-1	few	ASSHGGGGLTEAF